The present entry profiles one TCR beta chain with its context. The junction and the germline gene differ at one end; a read error may be behind it. The data stem from a study of lung T cells in sarcoidosis with Löfgren's syndrome. TCRdb used MiXCR to reprocess the reads, holding one entry per CDR3 protein. The data contain 9,000 or so distinct CDR3 sequences, just under 20% of them singletons. Germline CDR1 reads ENHRY; CDR2 reads SYGVKD. The CDR3 is made up of 15 amino acids. Sequenced material: CD4+ T cells from bronchoalveolar lavage. The chain recombines TRBV10-3 with TRBJ2-1; D not certain. This clonotype originated in a human donor with sarcoidosis (Löfgren's syndrome or another form), or a control subject (not recorded which). The CDR3 loop reads CAISPQADTYNGQFF. CDR3 DNA: TGTGCCATCAGTCCCCAGGCGGATACCTACAATGGGCAGTTCTTC.